This TCR beta chain was captured in a study of CD8 T cells in ankylosing spondylitis. General observations from the study: A motif in TCR beta, a set of 8 or 9 highly homologous variants, appeared characteristic of ankylosing spondylitis blood.

Trimming stripped 1 base from V and 10 bases from J, with 13 bases between. Germline CDR1 is SGHTA and CDR2 is FQGNSA. CDR3 length equals 13 residues. Construction of TCR beta libraries was performed using quantitative 5'-RACE with molecular barcodes. From the 5' RACE reads, TCRdb called clonotypes with MiXCR, one entry per CDR3 protein. The sample contains approximately 200,000 distinct CDR3 sequences, 13% of which appear only once. This clonotype showed up many times. The target antigen is unknown. Material: blood, either unsorted or a sorted T cell fraction (not recorded which). V and J are TRBV7-2 and TRBJ1-1; D gene unclear. The origin of this receptor is a female donor with ankylosing spondylitis or in good health (not recorded which). The CDR3 is CASSLGDRAAAFF. DNA of the CDR3: TGTGCCAGCAGCTTAGGAGATCGAGCGGCAGCTTTCTTT.